The present entry profiles one T cell receptor (beta chain) with its context. Original handling: By means of reference gene primer amplification, nucleated cell counts were estimated. The table came from immunoSEQ multiplex PCR; TCRdb's copy has only in-frame clones and leaves some out. D and trimming come from the DNA, and the V and J calls and clone size come from that table. The sample lists 200,000 or so clones, approximately 83% occurring once. The data were taken from a study of blood T cell repertoires in COVID-19. The wider study: Samples taken during acute and convalescent COVID-19 were collected in the United States, Italy and Spain. T cells, B-cell-depleted T cells, or PBMCs supplied cDNA or gDNA.

Per germline, CDR1 MNHEY and CDR2 SVGAGI. Trimming took off 7 bases at V and 10 bases at J, with 11 bases between the two ends. The length of the CDR3 is 11 residues. This sequence was found in a human donor with active or convalescent COVID-19. The donor label of this sample is uncertain. The chain combines TRBV6-5 with TRBJ2-1; possible D gene TRBD1, 6 bases. Sequences were obtained from peripheral blood. For the CDR3, the DNA is TGTGCCAGCACTAGAGGACAGGAGCAGTTCTTC. This codes for CASTRGQEQFF.